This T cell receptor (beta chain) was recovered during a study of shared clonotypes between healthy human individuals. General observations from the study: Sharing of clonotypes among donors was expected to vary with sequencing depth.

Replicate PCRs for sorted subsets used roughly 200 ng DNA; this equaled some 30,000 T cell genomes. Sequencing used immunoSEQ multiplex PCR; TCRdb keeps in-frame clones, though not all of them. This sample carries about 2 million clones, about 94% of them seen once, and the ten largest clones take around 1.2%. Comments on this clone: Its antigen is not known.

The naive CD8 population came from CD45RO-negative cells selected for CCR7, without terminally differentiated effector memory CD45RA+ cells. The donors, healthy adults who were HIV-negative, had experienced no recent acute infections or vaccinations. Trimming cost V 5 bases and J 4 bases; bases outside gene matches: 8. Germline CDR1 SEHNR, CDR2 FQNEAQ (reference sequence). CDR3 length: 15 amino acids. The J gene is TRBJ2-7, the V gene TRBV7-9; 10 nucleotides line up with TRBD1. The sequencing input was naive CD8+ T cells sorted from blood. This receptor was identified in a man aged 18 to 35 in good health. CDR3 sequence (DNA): TGTGCCAGCAGCCCAGGGGACAGGGGTTGGTACGAGCAGTACTTC. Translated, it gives CASSPGDRGWYEQYF. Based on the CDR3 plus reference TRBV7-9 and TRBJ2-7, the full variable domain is DTGVSQNPRHKITKRGQNVTFRCDPISEHNRLYWYRQTLGQGPEFLTYFQNEAQLEKSRLLSDRFSAERPKGSFSTLEIQRTEQGDSAMYLCASSPGDRGWYEQYFGPGTRLTVT.